The clone carrying this T cell receptor (beta chain) was recorded a few times. The antigen remains undetermined. TCR beta CDR3 sequences were amplified from RNA transcripts. Using the HTBI primer set, a first-round RT-PCR was run on the TCR CDR3. TCRdb re-analysed the multiplex PCR reads in MiXCR, keeping a single row per CDR3 protein. The sample consists of approximately 630,000 distinct CDR3 sequences, about 17% of them appearing once. The data were obtained in a study of T cells in Graves' hyperthyroidism and ophthalmopathy. Broader study findings: For ophthalmopathy, model prediction preceded onset by a median roughly 6.5 months.

The CDR3 runs 15 residues. Trimming cost V 1 base and J 1 base, with 11 bases left between them. Looked up from germline, CDR1 is SGHAT and CDR2 is FQNNGV. Hyperthyroidism had been newly diagnosed in patients aged 18 to 65, and its duration was under 2 months. Material: blood. The TCR sequence derives from a woman aged 25 to 45 with Graves' hyperthyroidism. This chain links TRBV11-2 with TRBJ2-7, with a possible D match to TRBD1 (5 bases). The CDR3 DNA reads TGTGCCAGCAGCTTAGGAAAGGCAGGGTCCTACGAGCAGTACTTC. Protein product: CASSLGKAGSYEQYF.